The sequence of this T cell receptor beta chain was determined in a study of cytotoxic CD8 clonotypes in ibrutinib-treated CLL. The germline V gene has CDR1 KGHSH and CDR2 LQKENI. Trimming took 5 bases from V and 5 from J, leaving 12 bases between them. CDR3 length: 13 residues. TCRdb's table, derived via immunoSEQ multiplex PCR, lists solely in-frame clones and lacks some. The table lists about 300,000 clones, roughly 76% of them singletons. This specimen was PBMCs, taken at disease progression, from a patient treated with ibrutinib. The sequence was obtained from a human donor with chronic lymphocytic leukemia. The rearrangement joins TRBV18 to TRBJ1-1; D might be TRBD1 (5 bases). The CDR3 loop reads CASSVSGLTEAFF. In nucleotides, the CDR3 is TGTGCCAGCTCAGTTTCAGGGTTAACTGAAGCTTTCTTT.